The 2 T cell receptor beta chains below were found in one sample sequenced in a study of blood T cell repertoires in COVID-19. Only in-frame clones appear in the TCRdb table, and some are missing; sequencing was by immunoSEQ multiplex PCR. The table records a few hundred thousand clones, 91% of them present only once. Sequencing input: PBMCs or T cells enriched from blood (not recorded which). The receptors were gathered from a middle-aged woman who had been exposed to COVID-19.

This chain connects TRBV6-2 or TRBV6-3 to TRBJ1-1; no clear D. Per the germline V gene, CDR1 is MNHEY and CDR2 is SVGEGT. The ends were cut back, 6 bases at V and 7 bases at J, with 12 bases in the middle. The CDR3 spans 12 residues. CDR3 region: CASSPGRGEAFF. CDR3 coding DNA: TGTGCCAGCAGCCCCGGACGGGGTGAAGCTTTCTTT.

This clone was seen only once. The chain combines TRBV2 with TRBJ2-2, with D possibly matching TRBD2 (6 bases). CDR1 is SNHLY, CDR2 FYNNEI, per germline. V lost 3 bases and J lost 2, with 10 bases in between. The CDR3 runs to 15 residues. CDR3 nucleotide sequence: TGTGCCAGCAGTGAGTCTAGCGTCAACACCGGGGAGCTGTTTTTT. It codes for CASSESSVNTGELFF.